The following is a T cell receptor beta chain sequence with its context. The sample originates from a study of blood T cell repertoires in COVID-19. About the study: Spain, Italy and the United States supplied samples that represented acute and convalescent COVID-19. PBMCs, B-cell-depleted T cells, or T cells provided the cDNA or gDNA that made up the material.

Authors' processing steps: Reference gene primer amplification gave estimated nucleated cell counts. Profiling relied on immunoSEQ multiplex PCR, and the TCRdb table lists in-frame clones only, not all of them. V and J calls and clone size are as listed in that table; D and trimming were resolved from the DNA. The sample includes 50,000 to 65,000 clones, about 91% of them seen just once. Per germline, CDR1 LNHNV and CDR2 YYDKDF (reference sequence). Trimming pared 0 bases from V and 9 bases from J, leaving 17 bases between. The CDR3 runs to 15 residues. The sample was peripheral blood. V is TRBV15 and J is TRBJ1-1; no reliable D call. This receptor was obtained from a woman between 55 and 75 years old with active or convalescent COVID-19. DNA for the CDR3: TGTGCCACCAGCAGAGATCGGCAGAGCAAACAGAAAGCTTTCTTT. This translates into CATSRDRQSKQKAFF.